A selection of T cell receptor beta chains follows, all from one sample in a study of tumor-infiltrating lymphocytes in primary liver carcinoma. Using its own MiXCR run on the multiplex PCR reads, TCRdb lists one record per CDR3 protein. The sample holds 45,000 to 65,000 distinct CDR3 sequences; around 73% are singletons and the top ten take 24%. What was sequenced was liver tumor tissue from sampling region 5. The receptors come from a man aged 40-50 years with primary liver carcinoma and hepatitis B virus infection. Each CDR3 is given with its conserved first and last residue. The order of the fields is D gene, J gene, V gene, clone size, CDR3 DNA, CDR3 protein. A D gene is named only where the DNA matches it firmly. Where a row states a size, it is once, few, many or the class of an expanded clone; other rows omit it.

- TRBJ2-7 TRBV11-2 once TGTGCCGGCAGCTCCCTTGGGGCTCCTTCCATCCCTTACGAGCAGTACTTC CAGSSLGAPSIPYEQYF
TRBD2 TRBJ2-7 TRBV11-2 - TGTGACAGCAGCCACGGGACTAGCGGGCCAGCCTACGATCAGTACTTC CDSSHGTSGPAYDQYF
- TRBJ2-5 TRBV6-6 many TGTGCCAGCAGTTACTTGGGTGGAGGACAAGAGACCCAGTACTTC CASSYLGGGQETQYF
TRBD2 TRBJ2-4 TRBV11-1 - TGTGCCAGCAGCTTTCTCGGGACTAGCGGGACCAAGAACAATCAGAACTTC CASSFLGTSGTKNNQNF
- TRBJ1-4 TRBV10-3 - TGTGCCAGCCGGGGCAGGGGAGAAGAAACTAAAGAAAAACTGTTTTTT CASRGRGEETKEKLFF
- TRBJ2-3 TRBV7-3 many TGTGCCAGCAGCCCAGGGGGGGCGAACACAGATACGCAGTATTTT CASSPGGANTDTQYF
- TRBJ2-5 TRBV6-2/TRBV6-3 - TGTGCCAGCAGTTCATGGACAGTTATGGAGACCCAATACTTC CASSSWTVMETQYF
- TRBJ1-1 TRBV29-1 - TGCAGCATTGAGACAGGCATGAACACTGAAGCTTTCTTT CSIETGMNTEAFF
- TRBJ2-1 TRBV6-1 - TGTGTCAGCAGAGACATACTACCGGGAGCCAATGAGCAGTTCTTC CVSRDILPGANEQFF
- TRBJ1-5 TRBV28 - TGTGCCAACAGATCCCCAGGACTTAGCAATCAGCCCCAGCATTTT CANRSPGLSNQPQHF
- TRBJ1-1 TRBV4-3 - TGCGCCAGTAGCCGAGGGGGGAACACTGAAGCTTTCTTT CASSRGGNTEAFF
- TRBJ2-3 TRBV4-2 - TGTGCCATCTGCTCTGAGGGGCCGTACGATACGCAGTATTTC CAICSEGPYDTQYF
- TRBJ2-3 TRBV14 - TGTGCCAGCAGGCGAGACGGCGAAGATACGCAGTATTTT CASRRDGEDTQYF
TRBD1 TRBJ2-3 TRBV10-3 once TGTGCCGTACCCGGGACAGGGGGCACAGATACGCAGTGTTTT CAVPGTGGTDTQCF
TRBD2 TRBJ2-5 TRBV11-1 - TGTGCCAGCACTCTCACGGGGCTAGCGGGAGAGACCCAGAACTTC CASTLTGLAGETQNF
- TRBJ2-2 TRBV6-2/TRBV6-3 few TGTGCCAGCAGTTACTCGGGGTCCCCCGGGGAGCTGTTTTTT CASSYSGSPGELFF
- TRBJ2-1 TRBV6-6 once TGTGCCCGCAGTCCGGGCGGAAATGAGCAGTTCTTC CARSPGGNEQFF
- TRBJ2-4 TRBV5-4 many TGTGCCAGCAGCTCCCCTAGTAGCAACAAAAACATTCAGTACTTC CASSSPSSNKNIQYF
TRBD1 TRBJ2-4 TRBV6-6 - TGCGCCAGCAGTTCCCGGGACAGGGGTCGAGTTGCCAAAAACATTCAGTACTTC CASSSRDRGRVAKNIQYF
- TRBJ2-2 TRBV11-2 - TGTGCTAGCATCTTAGCCCGGGGACGGACCGGAGAGCTGTTTTTT CASILARGRTGELFF
TRBD1 TRBJ2-1 TRBV5-1 - TGCGCCAGCTACTCTCAGGGGGCAGCCTACAATGAGCAGTTCTTC CASYSQGAAYNEQFF
- TRBJ2-7 TRBV11-1 - TGTGCCAGCACCTTAGGGCCGGCAGGTGAATGCTCCTACGAGCAGTACTTC CASTLGPAGECSYEQYF
TRBD2 TRBJ2-1 TRBV6-1 once TGTGCCAGCAGTCACAGACTAGCGATTGAGCTGTTCTTC CASSHRLAIELFF
- TRBJ1-2 TRBV4-1 - TGCGCCAGCAGCCAGTTAAGAGGGGCAGGGTCTTTCTATGGCTACACCTTC CASSQLRGAGSFYGYTF
TRBD2 TRBJ2-1 TRBV11-1 - TGTACCAGCGGCCCCCGGGTACTAGCGGGAGTCGGGGAGCAGTTCTTC CTSGPRVLAGVGEQFF
- TRBJ2-1 TRBV6-5 many TGTGCCAGCAGCCCTGGGGGTGTCAATGAGCAGTTCTTC CASSPGGVNEQFF
- TRBJ2-7 TRBV5-5 - TGTGCCAGCAGCCCAGCGGCAGATCCCCTCTCAGAGCAGTACTTC CASSPAADPLSEQYF
- TRBJ2-3 TRBV6-5 - TGTGCCAGCAGTTTGGCCGAATGCACAGATACGCAGTATTTT CASSLAECTDTQYF
TRBD2 TRBJ2-3 TRBV9 - TGTGCCAGCAGCGCGGCTGGGACTAGCGGGAGGACCGGAGATACCCAGTATTTT CASSAAGTSGRTGDTQYF
- TRBJ2-5 TRBV28 - TGTGCCAGCAGAGGGCTGGGTGAGGCCCAGTACTTC CASRGLGEAQYF
- TRBJ1-2 TRBV6-6 - TGTGCCAGCAGTCCGAGGGCAGCCAAGCTCGATGGCTACACTTTT CASSPRAAKLDGYTF
TRBD2 TRBJ2-4 TRBV11-1 - TGTGTCAACAGCTTTCCCGGGACTAGCAGGACCAAAAACATTCGGTACTTC CVNSFPGTSRTKNIRYF
- TRBJ2-6 TRBV11-1 - TGTGCCAGCAGCCACCCGAGGCCCTCTGGGGCCAATGACCCGACTTTC CASSHPRPSGANDPTF
- TRBJ1-5 TRBV28 - TGTGCCAGCAATCCCTCAGGACTTAGCAATCAGCCCCAGCATTTT CASNPSGLSNQPQHF
- TRBJ2-6 TRBV11-2 - TGTGCCACCCGGCCGCGCTCTGGGGCCAACGTCCTGACTTTC CATRPRSGANVLTF
TRBD2 TRBJ2-5 TRBV5-1 many TGCGCCAGCAGCTTGGCAGGACTAGCGGGAGGAGAGACCCAGTACTTC CASSLAGLAGGETQYF
- TRBJ2-3 TRBV5-1 - TGCGCCAGCAGTTTCGGCCATAACACAGTTACGCAGTATTTT CASSFGHNTVTQYF
TRBD1 TRBJ2-3 TRBV29-1 - TGCAGCGTTGAGCTGCGGGACAGGGGAATAGATACGCAGTATTTT CSVELRDRGIDTQYF
- TRBJ1-5 TRBV29-1 - TGCAGCGTTGGGGGAGGCTATCATCCCCAGCATTTT CSVGGGYHPQHF
- TRBJ2-5 TRBV6-1 - TGTGCCAGTAATGAAGCACTTGGACAGCTACAAGAGACCCAGTACTTC CASNEALGQLQETQYF
- TRBJ2-7 TRBV29-1 - TGCAGCGTTGAAGATACAGGAGGGAGCTCCCACGAGCAGTACTTT CSVEDTGGSSHEQYF
- TRBJ2-7 TRBV4-3 - TGCGCCAGCAGCCAAGCCCTCGATAGCGGTCTGCCTTACGAGCAGTACTTC CASSQALDSGLPYEQYF
- TRBJ1-1 TRBV5-6 once TGTGCCAACAGCTTGGGGACCGGGGCTGAAGCCTTCTTT CANSLGTGAEAFF
TRBD2 TRBJ2-1 TRBV5-1 - TGCGCCAGCATGGCGGGGGGCGCCGCCTACAATGGGAAGTTCTTC CASMAGGAAYNGKFF
- TRBJ1-5 TRBV3-1 few TGTGCCAGCAGCCCGGACGGAGGGCAGCCCCAGCATTTT CASSPDGGQPQHF
- TRBJ2-1 TRBV11-3 - TGTACCAACAGCTTAGATGCCACTGAGCGGTTCTTC CTNSLDATERFF
TRBD2 TRBJ2-1 TRBV7-9 many TGTGCCAGCAGCGGCCCACTAGCGGGGAATGAGCAGTTCTTC CASSGPLAGNEQFF
- TRBJ2-4 TRBV11-2 - TGTGCCAGCACCACTTCGTCGGTAGCCAAAAACAATCAGTACTTT CASTTSSVAKNNQYF
- TRBJ1-1 TRBV6-1 - TGTGCCAGCAGTAAGGTCTGGGACACTGAAGCTTTCTTT CASSKVWDTEAFF
- TRBJ2-6 TRBV12-3/TRBV12-4 - TGTGCCAGCAGCCTGAAATCTGGGGTCAACATCCTGACTTTC CASSLKSGVNILTF
TRBD1 TRBJ2-5 TRBV5-1 - TGCGCCAGCAGCTTGACAGGGGCCCAGGAGACCCAGTACTTC CASSLTGAQETQYF
- TRBJ2-7 TRBV11-1 - TGTGCCAGCAACTTAGGGCCGGCCGGTGAAAGCTCCTACGAGCAGTATTTC CASNLGPAGESSYEQYF
- TRBJ2-5 TRBV9 few TGTGCCAGCAGCGTACGGGTGTCCGAGACCCAGTACTTC CASSVRVSETQYF
- TRBJ2-7 TRBV11-1 - TGTGCCAGCAACTTAGGGCCGGCGGGTGAAATCTCCTACGAGCAATACTTC CASNLGPAGEISYEQYF
TRBD1 TRBJ2-3 TRBV10-3 - TGTGCCGTATCCGGGACAGGGGGCACAGATACGCGATATTTT CAVSGTGGTDTRYF
TRBD1 TRBJ1-1 TRBV29-1 many TGCAGCGTGGTACAGGGGGCCCGGAGCACTGAAGCTTTCTTT CSVVQGARSTEAFF
TRBD1 TRBJ1-5 TRBV11-2 - TGTGCCAGCAGCTTAGCAGGGGTAACAGGGGGCAATCAGCCCCAGCGTTTT CASSLAGVTGGNQPQRF